A selection of T cell receptor beta chains follows, all from one sample in a study of T cells in Graves' hyperthyroidism and ophthalmopathy. One entry per CDR3 protein results from TCRdb running MiXCR on the multiplex PCR reads. This sample yields about 250,000 distinct CDR3 sequences, of which 24% are seen a single time; about a third belongs to the top ten. The sequencing sample was made of blood. These receptors were obtained from a woman in her 40s with Graves' ophthalmopathy. Each CDR3 is given with its conserved first and last residue. The D gene is left open where the match is weak. Clone size is given for some rows only: seen once, a few or many times, or a class if the clone is expanded.

V	D	J	size	DNA	CDR3
TRBV7-8	NA	TRBJ1-1	many	TGTGCCAGCAGCTTCGAGGGGAACACTGAAGCTTTCTTT	CASSFEGNTEAFF
TRBV2	NA	TRBJ1-1	many	TGTGCCAGCAGCGGAGCGGTACGTACTGAAGCTTTCTTT	CASSGAVRTEAFF
TRBV6-2/TRBV6-3	TRBD2	TRBJ2-7	NA	TGTGCCAGCAGTTACGGACTAGCGGGAGAGGGGGACTCCTACGAGCAGTACTTC	CASSYGLAGEGDSYEQYF
TRBV7-2	TRBD2	TRBJ2-7	many	TGTGCCAGCAGCCCGAGCGGGGGTCCCTACGAGCAGTACTTC	CASSPSGGPYEQYF
TRBV28	TRBD2	TRBJ2-3	many	TGTGCCTCCCTGGGACTAGGGACACGGTACACAGATACGCAGTATTTT	CASLGLGTRYTDTQYF
TRBV6-5	TRBD1	TRBJ2-7	many	TGTGCCAGCAGTTACTCGAAGGGACAGGGGGCCCACGAGCAGTACTTC	CASSYSKGQGAHEQYF
TRBV4-1	NA	TRBJ2-2	many	TGCGCCAGCAGCCAAGAGCGGGGGCCTACCGGGGAGCTGTTTTTT	CASSQERGPTGELFF
TRBV11-2	NA	TRBJ1-5	NA	TGTGCCAGCAGCTTAGATTACCTAGCAGGGAACAATCAGCCCCAGCATTTT	CASSLDYLAGNNQPQHF
TRBV6-5	TRBD2	TRBJ2-5	many	TGTGCCAGCAGTTACGGAGGTAGCGGGCGGTACCAAGAGACCCAGTACTTC	CASSYGGSGRYQETQYF
TRBV7-2	TRBD2	TRBJ2-7	many	TGTGCCAGCAGCTTAGCGCGCGCTAGCGGGACCTCCTACGAGCAGTACTTC	CASSLARASGTSYEQYF
TRBV5-1	NA	TRBJ2-7	NA	TGCGCCAGCAGCTTGGCTAGCAACACCTACGAGCAGTACTTC	CASSLASNTYEQYF
TRBV29-1	NA	TRBJ2-2	NA	TGCAGCGCTAGCCTGGGGGGCACGAACACCGGGGAGCTGTTTTTT	CSASLGGTNTGELFF
TRBV6-2/TRBV6-3	NA	TRBJ2-7	many	TGTGCCAGCATTGGCGCTAGCGCTAGACTTCACTACGAGCAGTACTTC	CASIGASARLHYEQYF
TRBV30	NA	TRBJ2-7	NA	TGTGCCTGGAGTTCCGACTACTTGATACACTACGAGCAGTACTTC	CAWSSDYLIHYEQYF
TRBV20-1	NA	TRBJ1-2	many	TGCAGTGCTAGAGATCGGCCATCCCCCTATGGCTACACCTTC	CSARDRPSPYGYTF
TRBV2	TRBD1	TRBJ2-2	many	TGTGCCAGCAGTGGGGGACAGCTGAACACCGGGGAGCTGTTTTTT	CASSGGQLNTGELFF
TRBV12-3/TRBV12-4	NA	TRBJ1-3	many	TGTGCCAGCAACCCAGGTCTCTCTGGAAACACCATATATTTT	CASNPGLSGNTIYF
TRBV12-3/TRBV12-4	NA	TRBJ1-6	many	TGTGCCAGCAGTTTAGGACCGGGCCCGTCAGGGTCACCCCTCCACTTT	CASSLGPGPSGSPLHF
TRBV10-3	NA	TRBJ1-1	many	TGTGCCATCAGAAGACAGGACATGAACACTGAAGCTTTCTTT	CAIRRQDMNTEAFF
TRBV11-2	NA	TRBJ2-4	NA	TGTGCCAGCAGCTTAAACAGCGGGACAAAAAACATTCAGTACTTC	CASSLNSGTKNIQYF
TRBV30	TRBD2	TRBJ2-5	many	TGTGCCTGGGGACTAGCGGGAGGGCCCGGGGAGACCCAGTACTTC	CAWGLAGGPGETQYF
TRBV10-3	NA	TRBJ2-5	many	TGTGCCATCAGTGAGCCGGGAGAGACCCAGTACTTC	CAISEPGETQYF
TRBV28	NA	TRBJ1-2	many	TGTGCCAGCAGTTTGGGAGGGGGAAAAGGCTATGGCTACACCTTC	CASSLGGGKGYGYTF
TRBV28	NA	TRBJ2-3	few	TGTGCCAGCAGCCGCCTTACTAGCACAGATACGCAGTATTTT	CASSRLTSTDTQYF
TRBV6-1	NA	TRBJ1-5	NA	TGTGCCAGCAGTGATTGGGGCGGGCAGCCCCAGCATTTT	CASSDWGGQPQHF
TRBV7-8	NA	TRBJ2-4	many	TGTGCCAGCAGCTTAAGTGATGGGATTAAGGTTGGCAAAAACATTCAGTACTTC	CASSLSDGIKVGKNIQYF
TRBV6-6	NA	TRBJ2-6	many	TGTGCCAGCAGGTCCTCTGGGGCCAACGTCCTGACTTTC	CASRSSGANVLTF
TRBV12-3/TRBV12-4	TRBD2	TRBJ2-7	NA	TGTGCCAGCAGTTTCTTGTCTAGCGGATCCTACGAGCAGTACTTC	CASSFLSSGSYEQYF
TRBV28	TRBD1	TRBJ1-3	many	TGTGCCAGCAGATTAGGGGGCGACGGAAACACCATATATTTT	CASRLGGDGNTIYF
TRBV29-1	TRBD1	TRBJ2-7	many	TGCAGCGTAGCCGGGACAGGGGACCTCTACGAGCAGTACTTC	CSVAGTGDLYEQYF
TRBV6-1	NA	TRBJ2-5	many	TGTGCCAGCACTCGGGCGGGACCCAAAGAGACCCAGTACTTC	CASTRAGPKETQYF
TRBV4-2	NA	TRBJ2-5	many	TGTGCCAGCAGCCAACCCCCCCCCGGGGAGACCCAGTACTTC	CASSQPPPGETQYF
TRBV6-5	NA	TRBJ1-1	many	TGTGCCAGCAGTATTGAGGGTTACACTGAAGCTTTCTTT	CASSIEGYTEAFF
TRBV4-1	TRBD2	TRBJ2-7	many	TGCGCCAGCAGTGACCTAGCGGCAGCTGCGAGCTCCTACGAGCAGTACTTC	CASSDLAAAASSYEQYF
TRBV27	NA	TRBJ2-2	many	TGTGCCAGCAGTTTATCCCTTATAGGGGTTCACGGGGAGCTGTTTTTT	CASSLSLIGVHGELFF
TRBV27	NA	TRBJ1-5	NA	TGTGCCAGCAGTCTACAGGGAAACAATCAGCCCCAGCATTTT	CASSLQGNNQPQHF
TRBV6-1	NA	TRBJ1-6	NA	TGTGCCAGCAGTGTCAGGGATGATTCACCCCTCCACTTT	CASSVRDDSPLHF
TRBV10-3	TRBD1	TRBJ2-7	NA	TGTGCCATCAGTGACGGGACAGGGGGAACCTACGAGCAGTACTTC	CAISDGTGGTYEQYF
TRBV9	TRBD2	TRBJ2-2	many	TGTGCCAGCAGCGTAGGGCTAGCGGGAGGTTCCGGGGAGCTGTTTTTT	CASSVGLAGGSGELFF
TRBV12-3/TRBV12-4	NA	TRBJ1-1	few	TGTGCCAGCAGTATAAACTTAAACACTGAAGCTTTCTTT	CASSINLNTEAFF
TRBV11-2	NA	TRBJ1-2	NA	TGTGCCAGCAGCTTAGAGGGTGGGTTTTCCTATGGCTACACCTTC	CASSLEGGFSYGYTF
TRBV10-3	NA	TRBJ2-7	many	TGTGCCATCACCAAGGGGGGAGTGGGCTACGAGCAGTACTTC	CAITKGGVGYEQYF
TRBV15	NA	TRBJ2-5	many	TGTGCCACCAGCAGATTCATAAGGGAAGGGGAGACCCAGTACTTC	CATSRFIREGETQYF
TRBV7-9	TRBD1	TRBJ1-1	many	TGTGCCAGCAGCCAAGGGGGCGCATGGTCTGAAGCTTTCTTT	CASSQGGAWSEAFF
TRBV27	TRBD1	TRBJ2-7	many	TGTGCCAGCAGTTTGGGACAGGGATCAACCTACGAGCAGTACTTC	CASSLGQGSTYEQYF
TRBV11-2	NA	TRBJ2-7	NA	TGTGCCAGCAGCTTCGTTGGGGTGCGCGAGCAGTACTTC	CASSFVGVREQYF
TRBV4-2	TRBD2	TRBJ2-5	many	TGTGCCAGCAGCCAAGATGGGGGAGGGAGTAGGGAGACCCAGTACTTC	CASSQDGGGSRETQYF
TRBV5-1	NA	TRBJ2-5	many	TGCGCCAGCAGCTTGGCCAGACCAGAGACCCAGTACTTC	CASSLARPETQYF
TRBV7-8	TRBD2	TRBJ2-5	many	TGTGCCAGCAGCTACCGGGACTACCTCGAACGAGAGACCCAGTACTTC	CASSYRDYLERETQYF